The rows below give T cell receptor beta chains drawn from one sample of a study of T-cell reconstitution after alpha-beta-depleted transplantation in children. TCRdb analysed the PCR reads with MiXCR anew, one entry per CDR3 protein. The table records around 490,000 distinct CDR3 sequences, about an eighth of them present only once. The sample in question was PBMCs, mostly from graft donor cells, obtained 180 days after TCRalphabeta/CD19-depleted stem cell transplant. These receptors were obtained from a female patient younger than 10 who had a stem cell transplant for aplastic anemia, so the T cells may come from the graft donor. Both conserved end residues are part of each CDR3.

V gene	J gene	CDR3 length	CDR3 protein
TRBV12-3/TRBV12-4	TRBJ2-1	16	CASSLAPRLADNEQFF
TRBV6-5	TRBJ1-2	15	CASSYSSGTGNGYTF
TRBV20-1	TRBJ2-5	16	CSAREDKTEPQETQYF
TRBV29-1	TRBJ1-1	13	CSVPEGGLAEAFF
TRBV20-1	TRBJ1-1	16	CSALGRRRMGGTEAFF
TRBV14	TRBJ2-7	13	CASSPAVFYEQYF
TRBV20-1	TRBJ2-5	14	CSAARGTAGETQYF
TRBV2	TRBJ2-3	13	CASNTGTTLTQYF
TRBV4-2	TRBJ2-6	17	CASSQPTAVSGANVLTF
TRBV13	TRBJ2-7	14	CASSFPDSLREQYF
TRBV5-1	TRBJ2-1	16	CASSWTEREGYNEQFF
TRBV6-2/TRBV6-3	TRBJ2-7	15	CASTKRTSGSYEQYF
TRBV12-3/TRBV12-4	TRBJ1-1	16	CASSLVPPGPNTEAFF
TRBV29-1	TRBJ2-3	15	CSVDWAGRQGDTQYF
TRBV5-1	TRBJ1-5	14	CASSWAGGGQPQHF
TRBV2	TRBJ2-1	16	CASSEARSGNGGEQFF
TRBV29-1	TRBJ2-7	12	CSVRGGVLEQYF
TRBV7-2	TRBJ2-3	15	CASSPALTSTDTQYF
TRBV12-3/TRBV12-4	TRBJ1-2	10	CASSLGLYTF
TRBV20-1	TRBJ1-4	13	CSANRGRSEKLFF
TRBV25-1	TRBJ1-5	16	CASSESGTGFNQPQHF
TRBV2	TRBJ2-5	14	CASLSRDNQETQYF
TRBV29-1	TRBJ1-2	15	CSVTGWQRTGDGYTF
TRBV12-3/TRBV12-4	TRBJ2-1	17	CASRRRNLETPYNEQFF
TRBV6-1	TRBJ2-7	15	CASSTTGPRSYEQYF
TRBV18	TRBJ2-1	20	CASSPTHIRGLAGDLNEQFF
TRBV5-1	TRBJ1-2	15	CASRLSPTGPDGYTF
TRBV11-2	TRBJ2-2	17	CASSLDQAWGNTGELFF
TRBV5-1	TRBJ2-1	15	CASSLGGAGSNEQFF
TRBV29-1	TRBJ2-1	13	CSATGTAHNEQFF
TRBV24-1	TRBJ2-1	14	CATADAGGPFEQFF
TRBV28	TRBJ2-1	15	CAARGGRDAYNEQFF
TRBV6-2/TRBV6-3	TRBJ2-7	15	CASSYRDSMTYEQYF
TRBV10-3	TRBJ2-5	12	CASGRGSVAQYF
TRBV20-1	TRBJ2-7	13	CSAGTSGTYEQYF
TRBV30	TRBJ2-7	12	CAWSAQGFEQYF
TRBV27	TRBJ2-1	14	CASSLRGWYNEQFF
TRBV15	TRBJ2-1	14	CATSRARSYNEQFF
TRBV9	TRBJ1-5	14	CASSAGTANQPQHF
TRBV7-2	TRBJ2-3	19	CASSLALLAGGSGTDTQYF
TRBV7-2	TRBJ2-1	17	CASSLVAGGALPLEQFF